This TCR beta chain emerged from a study of cytomegalovirus exposure and HLA in healthy donors. Study-level information: An early data release held approximately 80 million unique TCRs from HLA-typed donors.

To note about this clone: The antigen is undetermined.

Findings of the study overall: Reportedly, TCR beta sequences accurately predicted HLA-A and HLA-B alleles in most subjects. Some public TCRs appeared in many individuals, while most sequences were rare.

This CDR3 is built from 15 residues. CDR1 and CDR2 from the germline V gene are SGHTA and FQGNSA. Between the trimmed V and J ends, which lost 7 bases and 1 base, there was a span of 13 bases. Primers included in the PCR were 60 Vbeta and 13 Jbeta primers. The method was immunoSEQ multiplex PCR; TCRdb's version includes in-frame clones alone and lacks a portion of them. The table records about 140,000 clones, approximately 8.9% of them present only once. This receptor was taken from a woman aged 40 to 55 in good health and CMV-seropositive. The sample was PBMCs. This chain joins TRBV7-2 and TRBJ2-2; D perhaps matches TRBD2 (6 bases). CDR3 nucleotides: TGTGCCAGCACGTTGGTGGGGGGGAACACCGGGGAGCTGTTTTTT. Encoded protein: CASTLVGGNTGELFF.